This T cell receptor (beta chain) was obtained from a study of T cells in localized non-small cell lung cancer. The study's findings and limits: Exceeding tumor, uninvolved adjacent lung had the highest T cell clonality. Out of the top 100 tumor clones, a median around 60 were seen in adjacent lung. Since sequencing was restricted to only one region of the tumor, intratumor heterogeneity remains a possibility. Increased T cell density in blood showed an association with longer overall survival.

Germline V gives CDR1 MNHGY, CDR2 SAAAGT. Deletions cut 0 bases from V and 8 bases from J, with 13 bases between. The CDR3 runs 14 residues. Method: immunoSEQ multiplex PCR; TCRdb's copy keeps in-frame clones and lacks some. The data hold about 7,000 clones, with approximately 46% observed a single time. This clone appeared a few times. Its antigen remains unidentified. This material consisted of lymph node tissue, taken before any cancer treatment. The receptor was derived from a female donor over 55 with stage I lung adenocarcinoma. The rearrangement joins TRBV6-8 to TRBJ1-1; D uncertain. Here the CDR3 reads CASSYSLGRAEAFF. CDR3 nucleotides: TGTGCCAGCAGTTACTCTTTAGGGAGGGCGGAAGCTTTCTTT.